A single TCR beta chain is shown here with its context. Its antigen is still unknown. 60 Vbeta and 13 Jbeta primers were used in PCR. Profiling relied on immunoSEQ multiplex PCR, and the TCRdb table lists in-frame clones only, not all of them. Its table records fewer than 200,000 clones. This entry comes from a study of cytomegalovirus exposure and HLA in healthy donors. Germline V gene sequence: CDR1 SGHTA, CDR2 FQGNSA. This CDR3 comprises 15 residues. The ends were cut back, 1 base at V and 2 bases at J, with 8 bases in the middle. Study-wide findings and caveats: Association with HLA alleles at 0.05 false discovery rate was found for 16,951 TCR beta sequences in a later analysis. Several of the most significant clusters appeared linked to common viral pathogens, based on a later analysis. According to reports, the classifier identified cytomegalovirus status with high specificity and sensitivity.

Input material: PBMCs. V usage is TRBV7-2 and J usage is TRBJ2-2; the D is unclear. This sequence originates from a man aged 25 to 45 in good health and CMV-seronegative. CDR3 amino acids: CASSLGPRNTGELFF. The CDR3 DNA is TGTGCCAGCAGCTTAGGCCCGAGAAACACCGGGGAGCTGTTTTTT.